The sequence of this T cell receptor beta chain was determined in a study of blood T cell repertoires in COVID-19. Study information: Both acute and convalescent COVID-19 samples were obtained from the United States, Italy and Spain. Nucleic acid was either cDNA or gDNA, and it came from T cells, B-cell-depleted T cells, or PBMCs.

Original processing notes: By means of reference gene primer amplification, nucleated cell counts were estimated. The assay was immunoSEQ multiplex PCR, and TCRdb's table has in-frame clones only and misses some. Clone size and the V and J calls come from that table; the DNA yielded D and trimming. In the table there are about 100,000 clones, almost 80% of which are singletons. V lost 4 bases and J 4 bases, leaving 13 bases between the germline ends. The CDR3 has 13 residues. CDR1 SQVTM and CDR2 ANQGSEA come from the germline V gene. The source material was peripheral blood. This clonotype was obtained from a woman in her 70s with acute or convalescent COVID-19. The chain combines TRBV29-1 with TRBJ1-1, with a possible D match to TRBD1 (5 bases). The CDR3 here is CSVGARESTEAFF. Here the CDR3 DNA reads TGCAGCGTTGGGGCCAGGGAATCCACTGAAGCTTTCTTT.